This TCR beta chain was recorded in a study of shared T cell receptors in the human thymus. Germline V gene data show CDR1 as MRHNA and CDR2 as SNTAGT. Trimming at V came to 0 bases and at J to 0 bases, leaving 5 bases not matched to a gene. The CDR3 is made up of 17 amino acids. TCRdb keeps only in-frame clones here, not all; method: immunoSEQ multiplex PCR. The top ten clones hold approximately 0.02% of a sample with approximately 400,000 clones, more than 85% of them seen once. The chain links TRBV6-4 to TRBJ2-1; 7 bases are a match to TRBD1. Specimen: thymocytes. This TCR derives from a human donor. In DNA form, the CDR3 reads TGTGCCAGCAGTGACTCAGGGGGCCCCAACTCCTACAATGAGCAGTTCTTC. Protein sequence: CASSDSGGPNSYNEQFF.